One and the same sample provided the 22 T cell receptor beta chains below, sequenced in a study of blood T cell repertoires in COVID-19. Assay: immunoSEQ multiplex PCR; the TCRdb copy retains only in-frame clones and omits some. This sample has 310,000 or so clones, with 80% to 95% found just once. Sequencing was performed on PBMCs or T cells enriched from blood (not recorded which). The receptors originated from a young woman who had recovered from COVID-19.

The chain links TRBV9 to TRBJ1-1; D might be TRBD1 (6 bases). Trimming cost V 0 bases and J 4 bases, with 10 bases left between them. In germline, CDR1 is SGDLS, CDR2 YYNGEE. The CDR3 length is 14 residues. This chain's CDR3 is CASSVAGDLTEAFF. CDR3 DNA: TGTGCCAGCAGCGTAGCAGGGGATCTCACTGAAGCTTTCTTT.

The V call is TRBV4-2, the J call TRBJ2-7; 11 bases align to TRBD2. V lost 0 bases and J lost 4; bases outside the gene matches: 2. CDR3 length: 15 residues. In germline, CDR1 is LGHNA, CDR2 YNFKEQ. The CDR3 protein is CASSQDTSGSYEQYF. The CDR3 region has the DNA TGTGCCAGCAGCCAAGATACTAGCGGGAGTTACGAGCAGTACTTC.

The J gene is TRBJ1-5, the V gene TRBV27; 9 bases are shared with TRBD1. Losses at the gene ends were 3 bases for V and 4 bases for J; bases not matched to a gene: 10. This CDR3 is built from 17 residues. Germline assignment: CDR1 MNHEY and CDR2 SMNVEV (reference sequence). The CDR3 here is CASSLSWDRVENQPQHF. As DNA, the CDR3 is TGTGCCAGCAGTTTGTCCTGGGACAGGGTGGAGAATCAGCCCCAGCATTTT.

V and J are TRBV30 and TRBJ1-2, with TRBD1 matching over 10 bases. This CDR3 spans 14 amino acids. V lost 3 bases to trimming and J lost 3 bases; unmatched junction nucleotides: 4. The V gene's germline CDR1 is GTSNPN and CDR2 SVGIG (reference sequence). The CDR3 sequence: CAWRPGQGYYGYTF. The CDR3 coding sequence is TGTGCCTGGAGGCCGGGACAGGGGTACTATGGCTACACCTTC.

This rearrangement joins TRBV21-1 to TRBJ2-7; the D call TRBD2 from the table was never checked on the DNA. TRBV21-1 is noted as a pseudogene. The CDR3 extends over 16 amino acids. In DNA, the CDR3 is TGTGCCAGGTTGAAACCCGGGCGGGAGAGCTCCTACGAGCAGTACTTC. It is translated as CARLKPGRESSYEQYF.

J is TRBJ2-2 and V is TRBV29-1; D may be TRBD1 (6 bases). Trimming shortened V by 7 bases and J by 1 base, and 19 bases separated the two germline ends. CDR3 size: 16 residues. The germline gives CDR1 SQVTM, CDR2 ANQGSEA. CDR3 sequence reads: CSALPSGTKNTGELFF. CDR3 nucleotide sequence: TGCAGCGCCCTTCCTTCCGGGACAAAGAACACCGGGGAGCTGTTTTTT.

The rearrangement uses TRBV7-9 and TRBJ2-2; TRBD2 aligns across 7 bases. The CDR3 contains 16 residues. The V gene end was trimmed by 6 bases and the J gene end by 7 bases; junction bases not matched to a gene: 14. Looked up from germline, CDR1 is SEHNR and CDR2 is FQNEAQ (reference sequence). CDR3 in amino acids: CASSNLRGAGVGELFF. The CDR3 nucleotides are TGTGCCAGCAGTAACCTAAGGGGTGCGGGAGTCGGGGAGCTGTTTTTT.

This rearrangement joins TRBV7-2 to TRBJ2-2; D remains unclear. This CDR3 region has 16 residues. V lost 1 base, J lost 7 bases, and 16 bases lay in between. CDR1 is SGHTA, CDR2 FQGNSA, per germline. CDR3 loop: CASSLDQVTISGELFF. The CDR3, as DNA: TGTGCCAGCAGCTTAGATCAGGTTACGATTAGCGGGGAGCTGTTTTTT.

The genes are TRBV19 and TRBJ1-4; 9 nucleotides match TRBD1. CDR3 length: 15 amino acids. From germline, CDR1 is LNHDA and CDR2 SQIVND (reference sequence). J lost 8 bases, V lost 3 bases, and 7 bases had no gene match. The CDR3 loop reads CASSIDRGQGEKLFF. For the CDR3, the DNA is TGTGCCAGTAGTATCGACAGGGGACAGGGCGAAAAACTGTTTTTT.

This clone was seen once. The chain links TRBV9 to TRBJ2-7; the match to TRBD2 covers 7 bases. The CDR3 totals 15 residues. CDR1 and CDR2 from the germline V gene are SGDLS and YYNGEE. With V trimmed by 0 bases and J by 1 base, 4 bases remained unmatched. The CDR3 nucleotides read TGTGCCAGCAGCGTAGCGTGGGAGGGGTCCTACGAGCAGTACTTC. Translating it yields CASSVAWEGSYEQYF.

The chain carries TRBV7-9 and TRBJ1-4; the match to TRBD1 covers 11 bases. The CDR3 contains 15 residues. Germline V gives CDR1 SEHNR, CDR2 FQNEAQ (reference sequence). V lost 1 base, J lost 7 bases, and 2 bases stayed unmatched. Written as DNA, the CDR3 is TGTGCCAGCAGCTTAGACGGGACAGGGGGTGAAAAACTGTTTTTT. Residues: CASSLDGTGGEKLFF.

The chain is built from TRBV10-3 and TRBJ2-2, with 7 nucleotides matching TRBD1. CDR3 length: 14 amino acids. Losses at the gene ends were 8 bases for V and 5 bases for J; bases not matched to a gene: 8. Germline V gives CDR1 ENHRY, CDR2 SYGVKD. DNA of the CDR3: TGTGCCATCCGAGGGGACAGAACAACCGGGGAGCTGTTTTTT. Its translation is CAIRGDRTTGELFF.

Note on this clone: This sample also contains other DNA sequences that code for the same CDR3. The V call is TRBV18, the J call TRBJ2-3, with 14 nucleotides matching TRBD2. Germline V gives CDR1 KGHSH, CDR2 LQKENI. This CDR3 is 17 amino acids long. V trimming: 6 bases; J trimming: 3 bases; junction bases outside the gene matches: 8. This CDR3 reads CASSPPTSGRATDTQYF. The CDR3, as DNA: TGTGCCAGCTCGCCTCCGACTAGCGGGAGGGCGACAGATACGCAGTATTTT.

Here the CDR3 DNA reads TGTGCCAGCAGTCCCGGGGACAACACAGATACGCAGTATTTT. The encoded protein is CASSPGDNTDTQYF. J is TRBJ2-3 and V is TRBV27; the D gene is possibly TRBD1 (6 bases). The ends were cut back, 5 bases at V and 2 bases at J, with 11 bases in the middle. There are 14 residues in the CDR3. From germline, CDR1 is MNHEY and CDR2 SMNVEV (reference sequence).

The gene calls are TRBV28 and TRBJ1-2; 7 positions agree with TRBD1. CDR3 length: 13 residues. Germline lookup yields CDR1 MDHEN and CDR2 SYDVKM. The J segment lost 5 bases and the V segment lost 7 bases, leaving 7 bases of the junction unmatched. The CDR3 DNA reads TGTGCCAGCACCACAGGGGTGGAGTATGGCTACACCTTC. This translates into CASTTGVEYGYTF.

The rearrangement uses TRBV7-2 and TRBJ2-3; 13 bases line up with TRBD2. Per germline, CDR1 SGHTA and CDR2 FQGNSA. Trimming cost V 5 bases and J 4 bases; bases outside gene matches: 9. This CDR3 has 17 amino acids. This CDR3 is CASSPRTSGRTADTQYF. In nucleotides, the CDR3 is TGTGCCAGCAGCCCACGGACTAGCGGGAGAACGGCAGATACGCAGTATTTT.

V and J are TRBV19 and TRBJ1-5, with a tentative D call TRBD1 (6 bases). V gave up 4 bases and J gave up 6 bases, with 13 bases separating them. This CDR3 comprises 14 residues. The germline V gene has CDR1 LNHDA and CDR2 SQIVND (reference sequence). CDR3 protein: CASSNRDPSQPQHF. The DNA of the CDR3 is TGTGCCAGTAGTAACAGGGACCCCTCTCAGCCCCAGCATTTT. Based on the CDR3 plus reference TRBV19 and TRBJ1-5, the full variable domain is DGGITQSPKYLFRKEGQNVTLSCEQNLNHDAMYWYRQDPGQGLRLIYYSQIVNDFQKGDIAEGYSVSREKKESFPLTVTSAQKNPTAFYLCASSNRDPSQPQHFGDGTRLSIL.

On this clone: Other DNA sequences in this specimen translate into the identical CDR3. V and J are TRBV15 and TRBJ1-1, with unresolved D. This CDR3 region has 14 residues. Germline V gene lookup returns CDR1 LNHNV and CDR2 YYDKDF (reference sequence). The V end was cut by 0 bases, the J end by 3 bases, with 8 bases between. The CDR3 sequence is CATSRDLGDTEAFF. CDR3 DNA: TGTGCCACCAGCAGAGATCTCGGGGACACTGAAGCTTTCTTT. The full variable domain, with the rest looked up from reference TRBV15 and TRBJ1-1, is DAMVIQNPRYQVTQFGKPVTLSCSQTLNHNVMYWYQQKSSQAPKLLFHYYDKDFNNEADTPDNFQSRRPNTSFCFLDIRSPGLGDTAMYLCATSRDLGDTEAFFGQGTRLTVV.

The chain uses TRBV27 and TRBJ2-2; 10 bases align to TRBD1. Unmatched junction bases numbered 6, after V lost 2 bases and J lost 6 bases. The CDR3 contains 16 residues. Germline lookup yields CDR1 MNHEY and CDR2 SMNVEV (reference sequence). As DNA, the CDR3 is TGTGCCAGCAGTTTAAGACAGGGGGCCGATCCCGGGGAGCTGTTTTTT. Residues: CASSLRQGADPGELFF.

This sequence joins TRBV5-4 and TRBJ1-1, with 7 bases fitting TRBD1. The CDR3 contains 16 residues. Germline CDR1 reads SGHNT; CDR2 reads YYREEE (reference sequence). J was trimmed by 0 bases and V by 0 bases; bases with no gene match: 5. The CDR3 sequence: CASSLEAGGLNTEAFF. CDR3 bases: TGTGCCAGCAGCTTGGAGGCAGGGGGATTGAACACTGAAGCTTTCTTT. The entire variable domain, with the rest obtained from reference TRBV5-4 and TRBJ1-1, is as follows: ETGVTQSPTHLIKTRGQQVTLRCSSQSGHNTVSWYQQALGQGPQFIFQYYREEENGRGNFPPRFSGLQFPNYSSELNVNALELDDSALYLCASSLEAGGLNTEAFFGQGTRLTVV.

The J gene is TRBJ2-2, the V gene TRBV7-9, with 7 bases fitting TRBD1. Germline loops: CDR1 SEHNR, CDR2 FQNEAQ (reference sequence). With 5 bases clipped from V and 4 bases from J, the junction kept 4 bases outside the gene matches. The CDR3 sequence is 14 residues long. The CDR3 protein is CASSRGQVTGELFF. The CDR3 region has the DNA TGTGCCAGCAGCCGAGGACAGGTCACCGGGGAGCTGTTTTTT. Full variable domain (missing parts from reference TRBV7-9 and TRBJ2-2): DTGVSQNPRHKITKRGQNVTFRCDPISEHNRLYWYRQTLGQGPEFLTYFQNEAQLEKSRLLSDRFSAERPKGSFSTLEIQRTEQGDSAMYLCASSRGQVTGELFFGEGSRLTVL.

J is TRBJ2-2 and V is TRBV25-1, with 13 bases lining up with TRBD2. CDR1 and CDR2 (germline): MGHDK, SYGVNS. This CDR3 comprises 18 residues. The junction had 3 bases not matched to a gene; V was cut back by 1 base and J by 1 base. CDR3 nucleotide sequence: TGTGCCAGCAGTGAATCCGGGACTAGCGGGATGAACACCGGGGAGCTGTTTTTT. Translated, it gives CASSESGTSGMNTGELFF.